Listed below are T cell receptor beta chains from one sample, sequenced in a study of OX40 agonist ivuxolimab in advanced cancers. Only in-frame clones appear in the TCRdb table, and some are missing; sequencing was by immunoSEQ multiplex PCR. The table includes 70,000 to 80,000 clones, just under 95% detected once. The source was CD4+ or CD8+ T cells sorted from blood, collected in a trial of the OX40 agonist ivuxolimab. The receptors here all came from an adult with an advanced solid tumor such as melanoma, head and neck, liver or kidney cancer. CDR3s include the opening cysteine and the closing phenylalanine or tryptophan. A D gene is named only where the DNA matches it firmly. Only some rows state a clone size, as once, few, many or a class for expanded clones.

size	V	J	D	CDR3	DNA
-	TRBV27	TRBJ1-4	-	CASGPSYLGEKLFF	TGTGCCAGCGGTCCTAGTTACCTCGGTGAAAAACTGTTTTTT
-	TRBV11-2	TRBJ2-7	-	CASTPGVRAYEQYF	TGTGCCAGCACCCCGGGAGTTAGGGCCTACGAGCAGTACTTC
-	TRBV19	TRBJ2-7	-	CASSPQGPYEQYF	TGTGCCAGTAGTCCCCAAGGGCCCTACGAGCAGTACTTC
-	TRBV19	TRBJ2-6	-	CASSIVGRGSSGANVLTF	TGTGCCAGTAGTATAGTGGGGAGGGGGTCCTCTGGGGCCAACGTCCTGACTTTC
-	TRBV6-5	TRBJ2-1	-	CASSYSRTGNNEQFF	TGTGCCAGCAGTTACTCGCGGACTGGGAACAATGAGCAGTTCTTC
-	TRBV28	TRBJ2-1	TRBD2	CASSSPSLLAGVLDEQFF	TGTGCCAGCAGTAGTCCCAGCCTCTTAGCGGGAGTCTTGGATGAGCAGTTCTTC
-	TRBV5-6	TRBJ1-1	-	CASSLRGLNTEAFF	TGTGCCAGCAGCTTGAGGGGACTGAACACTGAAGCTTTCTTT
-	TRBV28	TRBJ2-3	-	CASSPPHDQADTQYF	TGTGCCAGCAGCCCCCCCCACGATCAAGCAGATACGCAGTATTTT
-	TRBV27	TRBJ1-2	TRBD1	CASSFWGQGDSPRPWGYTF	TGTGCCAGCAGTTTTTGGGGACAGGGTGATTCTCCCCGTCCGTGGGGCTACACCTTC
-	TRBV27	TRBJ2-5	-	CASSLGETQYF	TGTGCCAGCAGTTTAGGGGAGACCCAGTACTTC
-	TRBV2	TRBJ2-7	TRBD2	CASTNTSGIYEQYF	TGTGCCAGCACAAACACTAGCGGAATCTACGAGCAGTACTTC
-	TRBV4-3	TRBJ1-2	-	CASSQEGTNYGYTF	TGCGCCAGCAGCCAAGAAGGGACTAACTATGGCTACACCTTC
-	TRBV19	TRBJ2-1	TRBD2	CASSIAPTSGTFNEQFF	TGTGCCAGTAGTATAGCCCCGACTAGCGGGACTTTCAATGAGCAGTTCTTC
-	TRBV4-1	TRBJ2-2	-	CASSQVPPHGPNTGELFF	TGCGCCAGCAGCCAAGTCCCCCCTCATGGACCCAACACCGGGGAGCTGTTTTTT
-	TRBV5-6	TRBJ2-7	-	CASSPRSGRYPYEQYF	TGTGCCAGCAGCCCGCGCTCGGGGAGATACCCTTACGAGCAGTACTTC
-	TRBV6-6	TRBJ1-1	-	CASSSGQHTEAFF	TGTGCCAGCAGTTCCGGACAGCACACTGAAGCTTTCTTT
-	TRBV4-1	TRBJ2-7	TRBD2	CASSQVTSGGAASYEQYF	TGCGCCAGCAGCCAAGTAACTAGCGGGGGGGCCGCCTCCTACGAGCAGTACTTC
-	TRBV29-1	TRBJ1-2	-	CSVYFETELYGYTF	TGCAGCGTTTACTTTGAGACGGAGCTATATGGCTACACCTTC
-	TRBV4-3	TRBJ1-1	-	CASSHPSRDVNTEAFF	TGCGCCAGCAGCCACCCGTCCCGGGACGTGAACACTGAAGCTTTCTTT
-	TRBV18	TRBJ2-7	-	CASSPRARRSYEQYF	TGTGCCAGCTCACCACGTGCGAGGAGGTCCTACGAGCAGTACTTC
once	TRBV6-5	TRBJ1-2	-	CASSYSRTNYGYTF	TGTGCCAGCAGTTACTCCCGGACAAACTATGGCTACACCTTC
-	TRBV18	TRBJ2-5	TRBD2	CASSPPGGKETQYF	TGTGCCAGCTCACCACCGGGAGGGAAGGAGACCCAGTACTTC
-	TRBV7-2	TRBJ2-5	-	CASSHPWQTSQETQYF	TGTGCCAGCAGCCACCCTTGGCAGACCAGCCAAGAGACCCAGTACTTC
-	TRBV14	TRBJ2-4	TRBD2	CASSQGTGLVTNIQYF	TGTGCCAGCAGCCAAGGGACGGGACTAGTAACAAACATTCAGTACTTC
-	TRBV19	TRBJ1-1	TRBD1	CASSQGARGAEAFF	TGTGCCAGTAGCCAGGGGGCGAGGGGCGCTGAAGCTTTCTTT
-	TRBV5-4	TRBJ2-7	-	CASTIIGSGGYEQYF	TGTGCCAGCACCATAATCGGTAGCGGAGGCTACGAGCAGTACTTC
-	TRBV4-3	TRBJ1-6	-	CASSQDTGSYNSPLHF	TGCGCCAGCAGCCAAGATACGGGATCCTATAATTCACCCCTCCACTTT
-	TRBV4-1	TRBJ2-3	TRBD2	CASSPRLAGGTDTQYF	TGCGCCAGCAGCCCCCGACTAGCGGGGGGCACAGATACGCAGTATTTT
-	TRBV9	TRBJ1-2	-	CASSVATGRDTSYGYTF	TGTGCCAGCAGCGTAGCTACGGGTAGGGACACTTCCTATGGCTACACCTTC
once	TRBV27	TRBJ1-2	TRBD1	CASSFNSGTGWGYTF	TGTGCCAGCAGTTTTAATTCCGGGACAGGCTGGGGCTACACCTTC
-	TRBV7-6	TRBJ2-7	TRBD2	CASSLASGSSYEQYF	TGTGCCAGCAGCTTAGCCAGCGGGAGCTCCTACGAGCAGTACTTC
-	TRBV5-4	TRBJ1-2	-	CASSRGGPNYGYTF	TGTGCCAGCAGCCGGGGAGGCCCGAACTATGGCTACACCTTC
-	TRBV5-1	TRBJ2-7	-	CASSPPGEASYEQYF	TGCGCCAGCAGCCCCCCCGGCGAGGCCTCCTACGAGCAGTACTTC
-	TRBV19	TRBJ1-1	TRBD1	CASSIRGTGTNTEAFF	TGTGCCAGTAGTATAAGGGGGACAGGGACAAACACTGAAGCTTTCTTT
-	TRBV4-3	TRBJ2-5	-	CASSQDGYGWETQYF	TGCGCCAGCAGCCAAGATGGGTATGGGTGGGAGACCCAGTACTTC
-	TRBV7-9	TRBJ2-1	TRBD2	CASSYVAGSSYNEQFF	TGTGCCAGCAGCTACGTAGCGGGATCCTCCTACAATGAGCAGTTCTTC
-	TRBV13	TRBJ1-2	TRBD1	CASSSTVSDRGDYGYTF	TGTGCCAGCAGTTCCACAGTATCGGACAGGGGGGACTATGGCTACACCTTC
-	TRBV5-1	TRBJ1-1	-	CASSWRVNTEAFF	TGCGCCAGCAGCTGGAGGGTGAACACTGAAGCTTTCTTT
-	TRBV7-9	TRBJ2-7	TRBD1	CASSLGTGYLYEQYF	TGTGCCAGCAGCTTAGGGACAGGGTACCTATACGAGCAGTACTTC
-	TRBV28	TRBJ2-3	-	CASSFGTRTYF	TGTGCCAGCAGTTTCGGGACCCGAACGTATTTT
once	TRBV19	TRBJ1-1	TRBD1	CARPGQGIPNTEAFF	TGTGCCAGACCGGGACAGGGAATCCCTAACACTGAAGCTTTCTTT
-	TRBV7-6	TRBJ2-7	TRBD1	CASSLIPGQTAYEQYF	TGTGCCAGCAGCTTAATCCCGGGACAGACTGCCTACGAGCAGTACTTC
-	TRBV11-2	TRBJ2-3	-	CASTRGGSSTDTQYF	TGTGCCAGCACCAGGGGGGGGTCTAGCACAGATACGCAGTATTTT